The clone carrying this T cell receptor (beta chain) appeared a single time. Its antigen is still unknown. Looked up from germline, CDR1 is SGHNT and CDR2 is YYREEE (reference sequence). V was clipped by 1 base and J by 2 bases; unmatched bases: 6. CDR3 length equals 15 residues. Researchers used 5'RACE with constant-segment primers to make TCR alpha and TCR beta cDNA libraries that carry sample barcodes and UMIs. TCRdb reprocessed the 5' RACE reads via MiXCR and lists one record per CDR3 protein. Among roughly 150,000 distinct CDR3 sequences, 14% to 15% were seen once, and the ten largest hold about 29%. This sample was included in a study of T-cell memory formation after mild COVID-19. At the level of the study: In these data, TCR clusters were largely donor specific. Points from the study as a whole: Some SARS-CoV-2-responding clones were already detected in memory before infection.

This sequence was found in an adult woman who had mild COVID-19 (a few samples of this study predate the infection). Cell type and time point are not known. The source material was PBMCs or a T cell subset sorted from them (not recorded which). V gene TRBV5-4 combines with J gene TRBJ2-7, with TRBD1 identical over 7 bases. CDR3 sequence reads: CASSLLAGTAYEQYF. The CDR3 nucleotides read TGTGCCAGCAGCTTGCTCGCCGGGACAGCCTACGAGCAGTACTTC. Full variable domain (missing parts from reference TRBV5-4 and TRBJ2-7): ETGVTQSPTHLIKTRGQQVTLRCSSQSGHNTVSWYQQALGQGPQFIFQYYREEENGRGNFPPRFSGLQFPNYSSELNVNALELDDSALYLCASSLLAGTAYEQYFGPGTRLTVT.